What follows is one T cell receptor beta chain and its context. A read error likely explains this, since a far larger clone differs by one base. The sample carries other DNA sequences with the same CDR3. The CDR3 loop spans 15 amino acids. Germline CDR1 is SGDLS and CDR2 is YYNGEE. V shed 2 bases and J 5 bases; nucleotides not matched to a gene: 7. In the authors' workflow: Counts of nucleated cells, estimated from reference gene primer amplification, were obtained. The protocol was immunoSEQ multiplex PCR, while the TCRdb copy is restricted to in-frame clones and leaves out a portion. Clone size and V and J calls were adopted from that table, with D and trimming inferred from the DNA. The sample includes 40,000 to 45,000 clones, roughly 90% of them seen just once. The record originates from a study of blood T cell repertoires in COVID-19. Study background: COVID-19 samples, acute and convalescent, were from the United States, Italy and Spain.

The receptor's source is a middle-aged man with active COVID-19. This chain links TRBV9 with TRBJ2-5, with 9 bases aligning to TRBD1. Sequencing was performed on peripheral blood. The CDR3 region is CASSVAEGTGETQYF. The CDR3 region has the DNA TGTGCCAGCAGCGTTGCTGAGGGGACAGGGGAGACCCAGTACTTC.